Given below is one T cell receptor (beta chain) in context. This sample is part of a study of quantifying T cell responses using KT2 cells. At the level of the study: RNA was reverse transcribed with TCR alpha and beta constant-region primers.

The cDNA 3' end received a ligated oligonucleotide with a UMI. An equimolar mix of RC1.1 and RC1.2 primed the beta chain across TRBC1 and TRBC2. TCRdb called the UMI-ligation and nested PCR reads again in MiXCR, with one record for every CDR3 protein. The data show around 56,000 distinct CDR3 sequences, 12% seen once. The CDR3 runs to 14 residues. Trimming took 0 bases from V and 6 from J, leaving 12 bases between them. The germline CDR1 and CDR2 sequences are SGHAT and FQNNGV. The specimen was PBMCs spiked with cells of the T cell clone KT2. The chain uses TRBV11-2 and TRBJ2-7; maybe TRBD2 (6 bases). This receptor was obtained from a human donor. CDR3 in amino acids: CASSLDRGFGEQYF. The CDR3 bases are TGTGCCAGCAGCTTAGATCGGGGGTTTGGCGAGCAGTACTTC.